The entry below gives a single T cell receptor (beta chain) sequence along with its context. Its antigen specificity is not known. The sample holds no much larger clone one base away, and base qualities are not on file. The CDR3 sequence holds 17 residues, the cysteine and phenylalanine included. Only the CDR3 DNA is retained, 51 bases long and in frame from the first base. V is pruned by 3 bases and J by 4 bases, leaving 14 bases of the junction without a gene match. CDR1 and CDR2, looked up from the germline V gene, are SGHTA and FQGNSA. These data are taken from a study of blood T cell repertoires in COVID-19 (TCRdb year 2020). About the investigation overall: The collaborator samples originated in the United States, Italy and Spain and spanned the acute and convalescent phases of COVID-19. The prospective study material was composed of cDNA or gDNA derived from T cells, B-cell-depleted T cells, or PBMCs. Deeply sampled blood TCRbeta repertoires from subjects exposed to, actively infected with, or recovered from COVID-19 were included in the dataset. The repertoires were released in a freely available public database intended as a resource for research on the immune response to SARS-CoV-2. The samples were drawn from two sources: the first 160 participants of the ongoing ImmuneRACE study, and about 1,300 subjects contributed by 6 global collaborators. Nearly every sample came with metadata listing a de-identified subject ID, COVID-19 status, age in years and sex. HLA class I and class II types, where available, came from metadata supplied by the sample provider rather than from assay-based typing.

TCRbeta CDR3 regions were amplified from genomic DNA using the immunoSEQ Assay, a bias-controlled multiplex PCR. On the study's bioinformatics: Within the assay, amplification of reference gene primers was used to estimate how many nucleated cells each sample contained. Sequence reads were collapsed and filtered to measure the absolute abundance of every unique TCRbeta CDR3 rearrangement. For each sample, productive Simpson clonality was calculated as the square root of Simpson's diversity index over productive rearrangements. The source is immuneACCESS, and TCRdb retained only in-frame sequences with V and J called. Part of the clones is not carried over; for the studies checked, unresolved V genes explain less than half of this, and the remainder is unexplained. V and J calls and clone size come straight from that table; D and trimming were deduced from the DNA. The sample table contains some 700,000 clones; only one count was recorded for more than 80% of them. Roughly 0.25% of the sample is in the top ten clones.

What the study reported, not specific to this receptor: The amount of clinical and demographic metadata varied by source and participant and was provided uncurated.

The collaborating institutions used their own protocols to collect whole blood in K2EDTA tubes. For TCRbeta analysis, collaborators shipped samples in one of three forms: frozen whole blood, isolated PBMCs, or DNA extracted from either of those sample types. This receptor chain uses TRBV7-2 and TRBJ1-1; the junction holds 7 bases that match TRBD1. This TCR was sampled from a woman between 18 and 30 years old with acute or convalescent COVID-19. The source material was peripheral blood. CDR3 protein: CASSFSPVMTGRTEAFF. The bases are TGTGCCAGCAGCTTTAGCCCTGTCATGACAGGGCGCACTGAAGCTTTCTTT.